This paragraph reports one T cell receptor (beta chain). Per the study methods: Counts of nucleated cells, estimated from reference gene primer amplification, were obtained. TCRdb's table, derived via immunoSEQ multiplex PCR, lists solely in-frame clones and lacks some. The V and J calls and clone size come from that table; D and trimming were worked out from the DNA. The sample yields just under 55,000 clones, 90% to 95% seen once. This specimen belongs to a study of blood T cell repertoires in COVID-19. About the research overall: Acute and convalescent COVID-19 specimens originated in the United States, Italy and Spain.

V lost 0 bases to trimming and J lost 5 bases, with 20 bases between them. CDR3 length equals 17 residues. Germline V gene sequence: CDR1 SGHDT, CDR2 YYEEEE. This receptor was obtained from a man aged 50-59 years with acute or convalescent COVID-19. Sequencing was carried out using peripheral blood. J is TRBJ1-2 and V is TRBV5-6; D possibly corresponds to TRBD1 (6 bases). The CDR3 reads CASSLDLTAGVLYGYTF. CDR3 DNA: TGTGCCAGCAGCTTGGATTTAACGGCAGGGGTCTTGTATGGCTACACCTTC.